Below are 30 T cell receptor beta chains sequenced from a single sample in a study of read filtering for tumor transcriptome and immune sequencing. The library was built from about 0.4 ug RNA with molecular barcoded adaptors for alpha/delta and beta/gamma chains. TCRdb reprocessed the reads with MiXCR, giving one entry per CDR3 protein. Among about 58,000 distinct CDR3 sequences listed, roughly 12% were seen once. Specimen: a population of CD138-negative cells sorted from bone marrow. The receptors here all came from a donor aged 40 or over with multiple myeloma.

At least ten counts were recorded for this clonotype. J is TRBJ2-3 and V is TRBV9; 7 nucleotides line up with TRBD1. CDR1 SGDLS and CDR2 YYNGEE come from the germline V gene. This CDR3 has 14 residues. Unmatched junction bases numbered 4, after V lost 6 bases and J lost 0 bases. CDR3 coding DNA: TGTGCCAGCACCCGGGACAGTAGCACAGATACGCAGTATTTT. It specifies CASTRDSSTDTQYF.

Worth noting for this clonotype: A single base separates this from a much larger clone, so it may be a read error. No conserved phenylalanine or tryptophan ends this CDR3, so it is likely a read error. The V call is TRBV5-1, the J call TRBJ1-1; tentatively, D is TRBD1 (6 bases). This CDR3 spans 12 amino acids. Between the trimmed V and J ends, which lost 4 bases and 7 bases, there was a span of 11 bases. Germline V gene sequence: CDR1 SGHRS, CDR2 YFSETQ. DNA of the CDR3: TGCGCCAGCAGCAATAGACAGGATGAAGCTTTCCTT. Protein product: CASSNRQDEAFL.

This clonotype showed up many times. V is TRBV9 and J is TRBJ2-1; no reliable D call. The CDR3 sequence is 13 residues long. V was pared by 0 bases and J by 4 bases, with 5 bases between. CDR1 and CDR2 from the germline V gene are SGDLS and YYNGEE. CDR3 protein: CASSVGQYNEQFF. DNA for the CDR3: TGTGCCAGCAGCGTAGGGCAGTACAATGAGCAGTTCTTC.

This chain uses TRBV12-3 or TRBV12-4 with TRBJ1-2, with D maybe TRBD1 (6 bases). CDR3 length: 14 residues. V lost 2 bases and J lost 3, with 10 bases in between. The CDR3 protein is CASSLWAGDYGYTF. The CDR3, as DNA: TGTGCCAGCAGTTTATGGGCAGGGGACTATGGCTACACCTTC.

This clonotype was recorded many times. The CDR3 DNA is TGTGCCAGCAGCCCCGGATTGGGGGAGACCCAGTACTTC. It is translated as CASSPGLGETQYF. The chain has TRBV7-2 and TRBJ2-5, with D uncertain. Germline V gene lookup returns CDR1 SGHTA and CDR2 FQGNSA. V was trimmed by 5 bases and J by 5 bases, leaving 12 bases between them. The CDR3 consists of 13 residues. The full variable domain, completed using reference TRBV7-2 and TRBJ2-5, is GAGVSQSPSNKVTEKGKDVELRCDPISGHTALYWYRQSLGQGLEFLIYFQGNSAPDKSGLPSDRFSAERTGGSVSTLTIQRTQQEDSAVYLCASSPGLGETQYFGPGTRLLVL.

Concerning this clonotype itself: Its ends do not fully match the called genes, so a read error is possible. The chain is built from TRBV7-9 and TRBJ1-1; maybe TRBD1 (5 bases). This CDR3 region has 14 residues. In germline, CDR1 is SEHNR, CDR2 FQNEAQ (reference sequence). The CDR3 here is CAGSLDTSNTEAFF. The DNA of the CDR3 is TGTGCCGGCAGCTTGGACACTTCGAACACTGAAGCTTTCTTT.

The chain couples TRBV20-1 to TRBJ2-5; the D is unclear. The germline V gene encodes CDR1 DFQATT and CDR2 SNEGSKA (reference sequence). CDR3 length: 10 residues. The CDR3 DNA sequence: TGCAGCGCCGTCAGAGAGACCCAGTACTTC. Translating it yields CSAVRETQYF.

Many counts were recorded for this clonotype. The rearrangement links TRBV18 to TRBJ1-1; the match to TRBD1 covers 7 bases. Germline CDR1 KGHSH, CDR2 LQKENI. The CDR3 runs 15 residues. The V and J ends lost 2 bases and 1 base, in that order; junction bases with no gene match: 4. The CDR3 loop is CASSPRDSANTEAFF. The CDR3 bases are TGTGCCAGCTCACCAAGGGACAGTGCGAACACTGAAGCTTTCTTT. Based on the CDR3 plus reference TRBV18 and TRBJ1-1, the full variable domain is NAGVMQNPRHLVRRRGQEARLRCSPMKGHSHVYWYRQLPEEGLKFMVYLQKENIIDESGMPKERFSAEFPKEGPSILRIQQVVRGDSAAYFCASSPRDSANTEAFFGQGTRLTVV.

This clonotype occurred many times. The CDR3: CATSDTNEPYNEQFF. CDR3 DNA: TGTGCCACCAGTGATACCAATGAGCCTTACAATGAGCAGTTCTTC. The gene calls are TRBV24-1 and TRBJ2-1, with D unclear. CDR3 size: 15 residues. V shed 3 bases and J shed 4 bases, with 12 bases lying between them. From germline, CDR1 is KGHDR and CDR2 SFDVKD.

This clonotype was detected many times. The chain links TRBV20-1 to TRBJ1-1, with unresolved D. Trimming removed 1 base from V and 6 bases from J, with 18 bases in between. Germline CDR1 DFQATT, CDR2 SNEGSKA (reference sequence). The length of the CDR3 is 15 residues. CDR3 sequence: CSARGPLTRGSEAFF. CDR3 bases: TGCAGTGCTAGAGGCCCCCTCACCCGGGGATCTGAAGCTTTCTTT.

The table lists this clonotype with many counts. This chain joins TRBV6-1 and TRBJ2-6; D ambiguous. Germline CDR1 and CDR2: MNHNS and SASEGT. V shed 7 bases and J shed 2 bases, with 6 bases lying between them. This CDR3 has 13 residues. CDR3 nucleotide sequence: TGTGCCAGCATAAGGGCTGGGGCCAACGTCCTGACTTTC. This encodes CASIRAGANVLTF.

Points on this clonotype: One junction end disagrees with the germline gene, perhaps due to a read error. This chain links TRBV11-2 with TRBJ2-5; possible D gene TRBD1, 6 bases. The CDR3 totals 11 residues. In germline, CDR1 is SGHAT, CDR2 FQNNGV. This chain's CDR3 is CASSPGETRYF. In DNA, the CDR3 is TGTGCCAGCAGCCCAGGGGAGACCCGGTACTTC.

The sample holds many counts of this clonotype. This chain uses TRBV29-1 with TRBJ1-1; D perhaps matches TRBD1 (5 bases). V was clipped by 4 bases and J by 1 base, with 16 bases between them. Germline CDR1 SQVTM, CDR2 ANQGSEA. The CDR3 runs to 15 residues. CDR3 DNA sequence: TGCAGCGTTGCACCCCCCGGACATCCGAACACTGAAGCTTTCTTT. Protein product: CSVAPPGHPNTEAFF.

In this sample, this clonotype turned up many times. The V call is TRBV7-9, the J call TRBJ2-5, with D perhaps matching TRBD1 (5 bases). The CDR3 length is 17 residues. Germline loops: CDR1 SEHNR, CDR2 FQNEAQ (reference sequence). V was pared by 2 bases and J by 4 bases, with 20 bases between. DNA of the CDR3: TGTGCCAGCAGCTTATTATGGAGCAGGGAAGCTTTAGAGACCCAGTACTTC. Amino acid sequence: CASSLLWSREALETQYF.

This clonotype was detected many times. J is TRBJ2-1 and V is TRBV29-1, with D possibly being TRBD1 or TRBD2 (5 bases each). V was clipped by 3 bases and J by 6 bases, with 9 bases between them. From germline, CDR1 is SQVTM and CDR2 ANQGSEA. The CDR3 totals 12 residues. The CDR3 sequence is CSVDGGINEQFF. The DNA of the CDR3 is TGCAGCGTTGATGGGGGTATCAATGAGCAGTTCTTC.

At least ten counts were recorded for this clonotype. This rearrangement joins TRBV7-3 to TRBJ1-5; D gene ambiguous. The germline V gene has CDR1 SGHTA and CDR2 FQGTGA. This CDR3 has 13 amino acids. The ends were cut back, 7 bases at V and 1 base at J, with 8 bases in the middle. The DNA of the CDR3 is TGTGCCAGCACGGGATTGAGCAATCAGCCCCAGCATTTT. Translated, it gives CASTGLSNQPQHF. Combining the CDR3 with reference TRBV7-3 and TRBJ1-5 gives the whole variable domain GAGVSQTPSNKVTEKGKYVELRCDPISGHTALYWYRQSLGQGPEFLIYFQGTGAADDSGLPNDRFFAVRPEGSVSTLKIQRTERGDSAVYLCASTGLSNQPQHFGDGTRLSIL.

This clonotype was counted at least ten times. The V and J genes are TRBV3-1 and TRBJ1-6, with D unclear. Germline loops: CDR1 LGHDT, CDR2 YNNKEL (reference sequence). This CDR3 comprises 12 residues. Trimming pared 4 bases from V and 9 bases from J, leaving 7 bases between. The CDR3 sequence: CASSPAFSPLHF. The CDR3 region has the DNA TGTGCCAGCAGCCCAGCTTTTTCACCCCTCCACTTT.

V and J are TRBV12-3 or TRBV12-4 and TRBJ2-3; no reliable D call. The CDR3 runs 14 residues. V lost 7 bases and J lost 4, with 15 bases in between. The CDR3 here is CASTLGLLSDTQYF. The CDR3 coding sequence is TGTGCCAGCACCCTGGGATTACTATCAGATACGCAGTATTTT.

With respect to this clonotype: The junction and the germline gene differ at one end; a read error may be behind it. The chain links TRBV5-1 to TRBJ1-4; 8 bases line up with TRBD1. The CDR3 spans 15 residues. Germline V gene data show CDR1 as SGHRS and CDR2 as YFSETQ. Written as DNA, the CDR3 is TGCGCCAGCAGCACCTGCAGGGGGCGTAATGATAAACTGTTTTTT. As protein: CASSTCRGRNDKLFF.

This clonotype has at least ten counts. V usage is TRBV11-1 and J usage is TRBJ1-1; the match to TRBD1 covers 8 bases. The CDR3 extends over 17 amino acids. Unmatched junction bases numbered 12, after V lost 5 bases and J lost 1 base. Germline CDR1 reads SGHAT; CDR2 reads FQDESV (reference sequence). Written as DNA, the CDR3 is TGTGCCAGCAGCCCCGGCTCGGGACAGGCGACGAACACTGAAGCTTTCTTT. It encodes CASSPGSGQATNTEAFF.

Many counts were recorded for this clonotype. CDR3 loop: CASSDLLGGYQPQHF. The CDR3, as DNA: TGTGCCAGCAGCGACCTTCTGGGGGGCTATCAGCCCCAGCATTTT. This chain links TRBV6-1 with TRBJ1-5; D possibly corresponds to TRBD1 (6 bases). With 6 bases removed from V and 5 bases from J, the gap between germline ends came to 17 bases. The germline V gene encodes CDR1 MNHNS and CDR2 SASEGT. The CDR3 covers 15 residues.

In regard to this clonotype: This could be a read error, since a much larger clone is one nucleotide away. This chain joins TRBV7-2 and TRBJ2-5; D might be TRBD1 (5 bases). The CDR3 has 14 residues. Looked up from germline, CDR1 is SGHTA and CDR2 is FQGNSA. Trimming left V 4 bases short and J 4 bases short, with 13 bases between. Here the CDR3 reads CASSSGRALETQYF. The CDR3 DNA reads as TGTGCCAGCAGCTCAGGCAGGGCTTTAGAGACCCAGTACTTC.

This chain connects TRBV7-3 to TRBJ1-5; possible D gene TRBD1, 6 bases. Trimming shortened V by 5 bases and J by 6 bases, and 17 bases separated the two germline ends. The CDR3 loop spans 15 amino acids. CDR1 and CDR2 from the germline V gene are SGHTA and FQGTGA. This CDR3 is CASSRDTGKGQPQHF. CDR3 nucleotides: TGTGCCAGCAGCCGGGACACCGGGAAAGGTCAGCCCCAGCATTTT.

This clonotype was detected ten times or more. This rearrangement joins TRBV9 to TRBJ2-1, with TRBD2 matching over 7 bases. There are 14 residues in the CDR3. V lost 5 bases to trimming and J lost 1 base; unmatched junction nucleotides: 3. In germline, CDR1 is SGDLS, CDR2 YYNGEE. The CDR3 sequence is CASSSGRSYNEQFF. DNA for the CDR3: TGTGCCAGCAGTAGCGGGCGTTCCTACAATGAGCAGTTCTTC.

The chain employs TRBV29-1 and TRBJ1-1; tentatively, D is TRBD1 (6 bases). Germline values: CDR1 SQVTM, CDR2 ANQGSEA. Trimming removed 3 bases at V and 4 bases at J, with 12 bases between. The CDR3 spans 13 residues. CDR3 sequence (DNA): TGCAGCGTTGAGCGAACGGGGGCCACTGAAGCTTTCTTT. Amino acid sequence: CSVERTGATEAFF. The full variable domain, its missing parts supplied by reference TRBV29-1 and TRBJ1-1, is SAVISQKPSRDICQRGTSLTIQCQVDSQVTMMFWYRQQPGQSLTLIATANQGSEATYESGFVIDKFPISRPNLTFSTLTVSNMSPEDSSIYLCSVERTGATEAFFGQGTRLTVV.

This clonotype occurred many times. The chain has TRBV2 and TRBJ2-5; TRBD1 aligns across 8 bases. Germline CDR1 SNHLY, CDR2 FYNNEI. The trim removed 1 base at V and 3 bases at J, leaving 4 bases unmatched. The CDR3 runs 15 residues. DNA for the CDR3: TGTGCCAGCAGTGAAGGGACAGGGTCAAAAGAGACCCAGTACTTC. Its protein is CASSEGTGSKETQYF.

This clonotype was seen at least ten times. This sequence joins TRBV13 and TRBJ2-7; TRBD2 matches at 9 bases. This CDR3 region has 16 residues. Per germline, CDR1 PRHDT and CDR2 FYEKMQ (reference sequence). J lost 6 bases, V lost 5 bases, and 14 bases had no gene match. The CDR3 here is CASSTIAGAPWGEQYF. In DNA form, the CDR3 reads TGTGCCAGCAGCACCATAGCGGGGGCCCCCTGGGGCGAGCAGTACTTC.

This clonotype was counted ten times or more. This chain links TRBV7-2 with TRBJ2-7; 8 bases agree with TRBD1. CDR1 is SGHTA, CDR2 FQGNSA, per germline. This CDR3 region has 15 residues. V was pared by 6 bases and J by 3 bases, with 10 bases of the junction left unmatched. CDR3 nucleotide sequence: TGTGCCAGCAGTAGAACCGGGACAGGAGGCTACGAGCAGTACTTC. Its protein product is CASSRTGTGGYEQYF.

A note on this clonotype: At one boundary the junction diverges from the germline segment, which might be a read error. The chain is built from TRBV5-5 and TRBJ1-5; the D is unclear. The CDR3 runs 14 residues. CDR1 is SGHKS and CDR2 is YYEKEE in the germline V gene (reference sequence). CDR3 coding DNA: TGTGCCAGCAGCTTGGCCCAGTTCTATCAGACCCAGCATTTT. Translation: CASSLAQFYQTQHF. Full variable domain (missing parts from reference TRBV5-5 and TRBJ1-5): DAGVTQSPTHLIKTRGQQVTLRCSPISGHKSVSWYQQVLGQGPQFIFQYYEKEERGRGNFPDRFSARQFPNYSSELNVNALLLGDSALYLCASSLAQFYQTQHFGDGTRLSIL.

This clonotype was counted at least ten times. J is TRBJ2-1 and V is TRBV5-1; D is perhaps TRBD1 (5 bases). V dropped 4 bases and J dropped 8 bases, with 7 bases sitting between them. Germline assignment: CDR1 SGHRS and CDR2 YFSETQ. This CDR3 has 11 amino acids. This chain's CDR3 is CASSRGHEQFF. In DNA, the CDR3 is TGCGCCAGCAGCAGGGGCCATGAGCAGTTCTTC. The complete variable domain, with remaining parts taken from reference TRBV5-1 and TRBJ2-1, reads KAGVTQTPRYLIKTRGQQVTLSCSPISGHRSVSWYQQTPGQGLQFLFEYFSETQRNKGNFPGRFSGRQFSNSRSEMNVSTLELGDSALYLCASSRGHEQFFGPGTRLTVL.